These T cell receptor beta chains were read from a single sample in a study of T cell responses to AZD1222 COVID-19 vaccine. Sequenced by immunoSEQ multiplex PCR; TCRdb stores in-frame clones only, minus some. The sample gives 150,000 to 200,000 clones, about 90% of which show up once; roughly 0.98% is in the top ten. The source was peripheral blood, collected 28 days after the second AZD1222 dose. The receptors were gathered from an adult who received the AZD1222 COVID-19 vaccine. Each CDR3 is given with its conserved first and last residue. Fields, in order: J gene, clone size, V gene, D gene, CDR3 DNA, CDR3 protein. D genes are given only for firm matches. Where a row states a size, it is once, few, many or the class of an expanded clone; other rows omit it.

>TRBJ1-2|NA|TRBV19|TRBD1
TGTGCCAGTAGTCCTCGCGGACAGGTTGTCTATGGCTACACCTTC
CASSPRGQVVYGYTF
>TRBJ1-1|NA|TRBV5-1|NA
TGCGCCAGCAGCTTGGAGGTGAACACTGAAGCTTTCTTT
CASSLEVNTEAFF
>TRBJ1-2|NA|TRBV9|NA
TGTGCCAGCAGCGTAGGTGGAGGGAATAACTATGGCTACACCTTC
CASSVGGGNNYGYTF
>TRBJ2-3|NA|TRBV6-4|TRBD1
TGTGCCAGCAGTGACACGACAGGGGGAGTAGATACGCAGTATTTT
CASSDTTGGVDTQYF
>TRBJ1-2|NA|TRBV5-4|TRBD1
TGTGCCAGCAGCTGGGGGACAGGGGGCGATGGCTACACCTTC
CASSWGTGGDGYTF
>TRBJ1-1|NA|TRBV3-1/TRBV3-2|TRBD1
TGTGCCAGCAGCTGCCGGGACAGCTACACTGAAGCTTTCTTT
CASSCRDSYTEAFF
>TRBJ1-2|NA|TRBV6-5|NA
TGTGCCAGCACCCCGGGCAGCACTGGCTACACCTTC
CASTPGSTGYTF
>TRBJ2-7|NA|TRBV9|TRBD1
TGTGCCAGCAGCATCGCCGGGACAGGGATCGAGCAGTACTTC
CASSIAGTGIEQYF
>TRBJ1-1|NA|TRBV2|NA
TGTGCCAGCACCGCGGCCCCCAGGACTGAAGCTTTCTTT
CASTAAPRTEAFF
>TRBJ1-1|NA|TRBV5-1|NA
TGCGCCAGCAGCACCTTTAACACGGGCGAAGCTTTCTTT
CASSTFNTGEAFF
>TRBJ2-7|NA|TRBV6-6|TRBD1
TGTGCCAGCAGTCGAGAACCTCCAGGGGGCTTAGCCTACGAGCAGTACTTC
CASSREPPGGLAYEQYF
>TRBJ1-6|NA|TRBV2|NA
TGTGCCAGCAGTGAAGCAACGAACCATCAAAGGTCACCCCTCCACTTT
CASSEATNHQRSPLHF
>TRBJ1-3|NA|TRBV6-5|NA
TGTGCCAGCACCCAGAGGGGGGCCTCTGGAAACACCATATATTTT
CASTQRGASGNTIYF
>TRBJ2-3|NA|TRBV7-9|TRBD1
TGTGCCAGCAGCCGCACCGGGACAGGGACAGTCAGTACGCAGTATTTT
CASSRTGTGTVSTQYF
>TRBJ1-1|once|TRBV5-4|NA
TGTGCCAGCAGCTTGGCCGGGGGCGCGGTCACTGAAGCTTTCTTT
CASSLAGGAVTEAFF
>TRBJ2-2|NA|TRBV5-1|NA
TGCGCCAGCAGGTTACGGATGAACACCGGGGAGCTGTTTTTT
CASRLRMNTGELFF
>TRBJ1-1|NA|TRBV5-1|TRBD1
TGCGCCAGCAGCCCCCAGGGACAGGGGAGCACTGAAGCTTTCTTT
CASSPQGQGSTEAFF
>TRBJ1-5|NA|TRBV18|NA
TGTGCCAGCTCACCAGGGGGTGGCAATCAGCCCCAGCATTTT
CASSPGGGNQPQHF
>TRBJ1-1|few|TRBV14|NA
TGTGCCAGCAGCCCATGGACAACCTCGAACACTGAAGCTTTCTTT
CASSPWTTSNTEAFF
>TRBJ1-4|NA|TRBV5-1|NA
TGCGCCAGCAGCTTGGGAAGTGGAGATGAAAAACTGTTTTTT
CASSLGSGDEKLFF
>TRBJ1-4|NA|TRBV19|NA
TGTGCCAGTACCTATAATGAAAAACTGTTTTTT
CASTYNEKLFF
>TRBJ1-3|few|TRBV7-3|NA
TGTGCCAGCAGCCTGGGGGGTGGAAACACCATATATTTT
CASSLGGGNTIYF
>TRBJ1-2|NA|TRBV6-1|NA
TGTGCCAGCAGTGAGACAGCCCCAAGGTGGGGCTACACCTTC
CASSETAPRWGYTF
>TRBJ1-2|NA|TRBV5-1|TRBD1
TGCGCCAGCAGCCGAAGGGGGTCCGACAGGGTGGACTATGGCTACACCTTC
CASSRRGSDRVDYGYTF
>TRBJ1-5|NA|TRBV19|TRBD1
TGTGCCAGTCTACATTTGCAGGGGGGTAATCAGCCCCAGCATTTT
CASLHLQGGNQPQHF
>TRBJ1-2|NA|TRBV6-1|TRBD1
TGTGCCAGCAGCTCCGGGACAGGGAATGGCTACACCTTC
CASSSGTGNGYTF
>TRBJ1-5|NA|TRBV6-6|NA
TGTGCCAGCAGCCTAACAGGGTACAATCAGCCCCAGCATTTT
CASSLTGYNQPQHF
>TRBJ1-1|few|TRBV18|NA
TGTGCCAGCTCCGTCCCGGGGGGCACTGAAGCTTTCTTT
CASSVPGGTEAFF
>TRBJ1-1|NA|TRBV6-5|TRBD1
TGTGCCAGCAGTTTACAGGGGAGCACTGAAGCTTTCTTT
CASSLQGSTEAFF
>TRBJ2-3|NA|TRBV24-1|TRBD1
TGTGCCACCAGTGCGCCCCCCGGGACAGGGAAGGGAGATACGCAGTATTTT
CATSAPPGTGKGDTQYF
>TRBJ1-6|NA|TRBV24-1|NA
TGTGCCACCAGTGATTTACGGGGAGGTTCGGATTCACCCCTCCACTTT
CATSDLRGGSDSPLHF
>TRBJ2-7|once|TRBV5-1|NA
TGCGCCAGCAGCTTGGAAGTCCCCCTCTACGAGCAGTACTTC
CASSLEVPLYEQYF
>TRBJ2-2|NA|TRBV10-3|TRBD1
TGTGCCATCAGTGAACAGGGGGCTAACGGGGAGCTGTTTTTT
CAISEQGANGELFF
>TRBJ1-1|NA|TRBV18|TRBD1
TGTGCCAGCTCACCACTCGGACAGGGGAACACTGAAGCTTTCTTT
CASSPLGQGNTEAFF
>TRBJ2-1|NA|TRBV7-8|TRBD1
TGTGCCAGCAGCTTAAAGGGACAGAGCTACAATGAGCAGTTCTTC
CASSLKGQSYNEQFF
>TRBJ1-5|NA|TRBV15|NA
TGTGCCACCAGCAGAGATGCGAGCAATCAGCCCCAGCATTTT
CATSRDASNQPQHF
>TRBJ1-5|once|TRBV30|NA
TGTGCCTGGAGTGTATCAAGGGTAGGGGCAGATCAGCCCCAGCATTTT
CAWSVSRVGADQPQHF
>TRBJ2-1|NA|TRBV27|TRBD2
TGTGCCAGCAGTCCCGGACTAGCGGGGGGGTTAACTGAGCAGTTCTTC
CASSPGLAGGLTEQFF
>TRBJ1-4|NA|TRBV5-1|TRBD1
TGCGCCAGCAGCGTAGGGACAGCAAATAATGAAAAACTGTTTTTT
CASSVGTANNEKLFF